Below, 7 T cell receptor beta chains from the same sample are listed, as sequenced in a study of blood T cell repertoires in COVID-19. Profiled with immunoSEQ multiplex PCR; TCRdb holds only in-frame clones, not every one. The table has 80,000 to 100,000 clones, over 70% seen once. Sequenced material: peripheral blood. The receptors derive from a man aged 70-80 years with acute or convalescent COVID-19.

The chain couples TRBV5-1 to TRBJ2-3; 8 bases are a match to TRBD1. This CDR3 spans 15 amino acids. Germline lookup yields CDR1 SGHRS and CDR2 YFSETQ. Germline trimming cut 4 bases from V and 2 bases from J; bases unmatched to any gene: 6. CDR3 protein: CASSLLGQVTDTQYF. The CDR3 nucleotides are TGCGCCAGCAGCCTCCTGGGACAGGTCACAGATACGCAGTATTTT. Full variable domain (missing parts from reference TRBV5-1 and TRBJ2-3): KAGVTQTPRYLIKTRGQQVTLSCSPISGHRSVSWYQQTPGQGLQFLFEYFSETQRNKGNFPGRFSGRQFSNSRSEMNVSTLELGDSALYLCASSLLGQVTDTQYFGPGTRLTVL.

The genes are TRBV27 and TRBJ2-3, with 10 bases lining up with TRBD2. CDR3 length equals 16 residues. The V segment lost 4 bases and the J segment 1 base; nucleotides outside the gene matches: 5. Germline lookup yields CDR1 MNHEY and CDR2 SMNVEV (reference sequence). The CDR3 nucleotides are TGTGCCAGCAGTTATACCGGGACTAGCGGCACAGATACGCAGTATTTT. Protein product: CASSYTGTSGTDTQYF.

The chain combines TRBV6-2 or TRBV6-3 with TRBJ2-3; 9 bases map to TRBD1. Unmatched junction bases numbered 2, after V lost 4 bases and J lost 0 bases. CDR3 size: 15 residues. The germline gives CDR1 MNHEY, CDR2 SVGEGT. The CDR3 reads CASSSGQGSTDTQYF. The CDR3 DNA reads TGTGCCAGCAGTTCCGGACAGGGGAGCACAGATACGCAGTATTTT.

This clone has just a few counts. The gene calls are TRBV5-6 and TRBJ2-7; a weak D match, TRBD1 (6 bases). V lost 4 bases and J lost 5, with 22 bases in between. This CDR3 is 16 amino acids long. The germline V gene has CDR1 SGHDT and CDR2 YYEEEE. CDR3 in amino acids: CASSMGFTGKEHEQYF. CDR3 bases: TGTGCCAGCAGCATGGGTTTCACAGGGAAGGAACACGAGCAGTACTTC.

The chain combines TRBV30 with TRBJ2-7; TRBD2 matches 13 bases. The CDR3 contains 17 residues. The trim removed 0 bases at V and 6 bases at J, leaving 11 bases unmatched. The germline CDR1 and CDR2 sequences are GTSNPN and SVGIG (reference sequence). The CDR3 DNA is TGTGCCTGGAGTGTACGGACTAGCGGGAGATCGGGGTTCGAGCAGTACTTC. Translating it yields CAWSVRTSGRSGFEQYF.

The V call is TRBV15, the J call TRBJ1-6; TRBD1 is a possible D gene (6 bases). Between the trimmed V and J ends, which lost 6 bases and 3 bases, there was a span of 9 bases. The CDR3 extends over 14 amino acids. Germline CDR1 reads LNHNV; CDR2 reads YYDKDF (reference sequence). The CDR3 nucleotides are TGTGCCACCAGATTGGACAGCTATAATTCACCCCTCCACTTT. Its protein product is CATRLDSYNSPLHF.

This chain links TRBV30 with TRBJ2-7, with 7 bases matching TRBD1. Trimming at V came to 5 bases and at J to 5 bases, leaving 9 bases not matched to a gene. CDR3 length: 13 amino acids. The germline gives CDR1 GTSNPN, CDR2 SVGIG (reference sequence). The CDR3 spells CAWELGGADEQYF. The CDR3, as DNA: TGTGCCTGGGAATTAGGGGGCGCAGACGAGCAGTACTTC.